This record covers a single T cell receptor (beta chain). Antigen: not known. These data originate in a study of post-analysis software for immune sequencing data. Study in general: In terms of disease course, relapsing-remitting, secondary progressive and progressive-relapsing multiple sclerosis were included.

Included in the TCR beta cDNA libraries were unique molecular identifiers. TCRdb recomputed calls from the PCR reads with MiXCR, one row per CDR3 protein. The repertoire includes 150,000 to 200,000 distinct CDR3 sequences, about 37% of them detected once, and over 25% sits in the top ten. Whole-study findings and limits: By F measure, samples from a shared preparation batch strongly co-clustered. The five TRBV segments detected at higher frequency in patients than in controls included TRBV5-6, TRBV5-1 and TRBV20-1.

This CDR3 contains 16 residues. In germline, CDR1 is SGDLS, CDR2 YYNGEE. This receptor was identified in a girl aged 5-17 years with multiple sclerosis. The specimen comprised blood, sampled after autologous hematopoietic stem cell transplantation. This sequence joins TRBV9 and TRBJ2-4, with 7 bases identical to TRBD2. The better agreement between TRBJ2-7 and the DNA end casts doubt on the J call. The CDR3 region is CASSVGPAGSDGEQYF. CDR3 coding DNA: TGTGCCAGCAGCGTAGGGCCAGCGGGAAGCGACGGCGAGCAGTACTTC.